This T cell receptor (beta chain) was observed in a study of control samples from healthy donors and cancer patients. TCRdb keeps only in-frame clones here, not all; method: immunoSEQ multiplex PCR. The sample includes around 84,000 clones, around 91% of them seen just once. Trimming shortened V by 1 base and J by 1 base, and 4 bases separated the two germline ends. The CDR3 totals 13 residues. The chain recombines TRBV12-3 or TRBV12-4 with TRBJ1-2, with D hard to call. This sequence originates from a man in his thirties or forties in good health. The specimen sequenced was blood. The CDR3 DNA is TGTGCCAGCAGTTTAGGGAATAACTATGGCTACACCTTC. This gives the protein CASSLGNNYGYTF.